This T cell receptor beta chain was sequenced during a study of beta chain features in type 1 diabetes. Whole-study findings and limits: People with Type 1 diabetes carried modestly yet significantly shorter TCRB CDR3s in all four CD4+ subsets.

The V gene lost 5 bases and the J gene lost 6 bases, with 17 bases spanning the gap. Germline V lookup: CDR1 MNHNS, CDR2 SASEGT. This CDR3 comprises 15 residues. This clone appeared a few times. Its antigen remains unknown. Isolated RNA was reverse transcribed in full, so expressed TCRB transcripts were sequenced. The method was immunoSEQ multiplex PCR; TCRdb's version includes in-frame clones alone and lacks a portion of them. The sample has roughly 350,000 clones; roughly 11% are singletons. The chain carries TRBV6-1 and TRBJ2-1; maybe TRBD2 (6 bases). The clonotype originates from a woman aged 25 to 39 in good health. Sequenced material: naive CD4+ T cells from blood. Written as DNA, the CDR3 is TGTGCCAGCAGTCCTGGGGGGAGCAGGGTCAATGAGCAGTTCTTC. The encoded protein is CASSPGGSRVNEQFF.